The present TCR beta chain was sequenced within a study of identifying expanded T cells in peripheral blood. TCRdb keeps only in-frame clones here, not all; method: immunoSEQ multiplex PCR. The sample holds about 78,000 clones; approximately 84% are singletons and the top ten take more than 15%. Germline CDR1 and CDR2: PRHDT and FYEKMQ (reference sequence). The CDR3 length is 16 residues. V was pared by 3 bases and J by 4 bases, with 6 bases of the junction left unmatched. No infections or other immune events were documented during collection. This sequence was found in a person aged 18 to 75 in good health. The chain links TRBV13 to TRBJ2-7; the match to TRBD2 covers 13 bases. The sequenced material came from blood. The CDR3 sequence is CASSFGLAGDSYEQYF. Written as DNA, the CDR3 is TGTGCCAGCAGCTTTGGACTAGCGGGAGACTCGTACGAGCAGTACTTC.